This is a list of T cell receptor beta chains from one sample in a study of shared clonotypes between healthy human individuals. Sequencing was performed with immunoSEQ multiplex PCR; in TCRdb, only in-frame clones are kept and a portion is missing. The profile shows hundreds of thousands of clones, approximately 79% of them singletons. The specimen was memory CD4+ T cells sorted from blood. The receptors were gathered from a woman aged 25 to 39 in good health. Both conserved end residues are part of each CDR3. Each record gives: J gene, V gene, D gene, clone size, CDR3 DNA, CDR3 protein. The D gene is left open where the match is weak. Clone size is not always given. Where it is, it says once, few, many or a class for expanded clones.

j_gene: TRBJ2-1
v_gene: TRBV5-1
d_gene: TRBD1
abundance: few
CDR3nt: TGCGCCAGCAGCCCGGGACAGGGAAGTTACAATGAGCAGTTCTTC
CDR3aa: CASSPGQGSYNEQFF

j_gene: TRBJ2-1
v_gene: TRBV27
d_gene: TRBD2
abundance: -
CDR3nt: TGTGCCAGCAGACAAAGCCGAATAGCGGGAATGAATGAGCAGTTCTTC
CDR3aa: CASRQSRIAGMNEQFF

j_gene: TRBJ2-5
v_gene: TRBV5-1
d_gene: TRBD2
abundance: -
CDR3nt: TGCGCCAGCAGTTCGACGAGCGGGAGACTTGAAGAGACCCAGTACTTC
CDR3aa: CASSSTSGRLEETQYF

j_gene: TRBJ1-2
v_gene: TRBV29-1
d_gene: -
abundance: -
CDR3nt: TGCAGCGCTACAGTATCCAGGGGCTATGGCTACACCTTC
CDR3aa: CSATVSRGYGYTF

j_gene: TRBJ2-1
v_gene: TRBV28
d_gene: -
abundance: -
CDR3nt: TGTGCCAGCAGTACCCCGGGCGACTCCTACAATGAGCAGTTCTTC
CDR3aa: CASSTPGDSYNEQFF

j_gene: TRBJ2-2
v_gene: TRBV5-1
d_gene: -
abundance: few
CDR3nt: TGCGCCAGCAGCTTGGTAGTGGCAGCAACCGGGGAGCTGTTTTTT
CDR3aa: CASSLVVAATGELFF

j_gene: TRBJ1-4
v_gene: TRBV5-1
d_gene: -
abundance: -
CDR3nt: TGCGCCAGCAGCGCAGGACCGGTTAATGAAAAACTGTTTTTT
CDR3aa: CASSAGPVNEKLFF

j_gene: TRBJ1-2
v_gene: TRBV5-4
d_gene: -
abundance: many
CDR3nt: TGTGCCAGCACCTACAGTCTAGGAGCTAACTATGGCTACACCTTC
CDR3aa: CASTYSLGANYGYTF

j_gene: TRBJ2-1
v_gene: TRBV19
d_gene: TRBD1
abundance: -
CDR3nt: TGTGCCAGTAGTATGTCCCAGGGGGCCTACAATGAGCAGTTCTTC
CDR3aa: CASSMSQGAYNEQFF

j_gene: TRBJ2-7
v_gene: TRBV6-5
d_gene: -
abundance: -
CDR3nt: TGTGCCAGCACTCCGGGACGGAACTTCTACGAGCAGTACTTC
CDR3aa: CASTPGRNFYEQYF

j_gene: TRBJ1-1
v_gene: TRBV28
d_gene: -
abundance: -
CDR3nt: TGTGCCAGCAGTTCCCCCCTGGGGGGTACCACTGAAGCTTTCTTT
CDR3aa: CASSSPLGGTTEAFF

j_gene: TRBJ1-2
v_gene: TRBV18
d_gene: -
abundance: -
CDR3nt: TGTGCCAGCTCACCGGAGGGAACAGTTGGCTACACCTTC
CDR3aa: CASSPEGTVGYTF

j_gene: TRBJ2-5
v_gene: TRBV28
d_gene: TRBD2
abundance: -
CDR3nt: TGTGCCAGCACTCTCGGGGGGGGAGAGACCCAGTACTTC
CDR3aa: CASTLGGGETQYF

j_gene: TRBJ2-5
v_gene: TRBV6-1
d_gene: -
abundance: -
CDR3nt: TGTGCCAGCAGTATCCACCCTGGGTCCCAAGAGACCCAGTACTTC
CDR3aa: CASSIHPGSQETQYF

j_gene: TRBJ2-2
v_gene: TRBV7-9
d_gene: TRBD2
abundance: few
CDR3nt: TGTGCCAGCAGCTCCCTGCGGGAGTACACCGGGGAGCTGTTTTTT
CDR3aa: CASSSLREYTGELFF

j_gene: TRBJ2-1
v_gene: TRBV18
d_gene: TRBD2
abundance: -
CDR3nt: TGTGCCAGCTCACCCGGGACTATTGGTGAGCAGTTCTTC
CDR3aa: CASSPGTIGEQFF

j_gene: TRBJ2-3
v_gene: TRBV5-1
d_gene: -
abundance: -
CDR3nt: TGCGCCAGCAGCTTGGCGCAGGGGCCGAGCACAGATACGCAGTATTTT
CDR3aa: CASSLAQGPSTDTQYF

j_gene: TRBJ2-3
v_gene: TRBV19
d_gene: -
abundance: -
CDR3nt: TGTGCCAGTAGTATAGATACAGCAGTTACGCAGTATTTT
CDR3aa: CASSIDTAVTQYF

j_gene: TRBJ1-5
v_gene: TRBV28
d_gene: TRBD1
abundance: -
CDR3nt: TGTGCCAGCAGGGGGACAGTAGGAAATCAGCCCCAGCATTTT
CDR3aa: CASRGTVGNQPQHF

j_gene: TRBJ2-7
v_gene: TRBV27
d_gene: -
abundance: -
CDR3nt: TGTGCCAGCCAGGGTTTGGTGGAGCAGTACTTC
CDR3aa: CASQGLVEQYF

j_gene: TRBJ2-7
v_gene: TRBV7-9
d_gene: TRBD2
abundance: -
CDR3nt: TGTGCCAGCAGCCTCGGGACTAGCGGGCGTTACGAGCAGTACTTC
CDR3aa: CASSLGTSGRYEQYF

j_gene: TRBJ1-5
v_gene: TRBV7-9
d_gene: -
abundance: once
CDR3nt: TGTGCCAGCAGCTTAGGGCCAGATCAGCCCCAGCATTTT
CDR3aa: CASSLGPDQPQHF

j_gene: TRBJ1-5
v_gene: TRBV19
d_gene: TRBD1
abundance: few
CDR3nt: TGTGCCAGTAGTACAGGACAGGTCAATCAGCCCCAGCATTTT
CDR3aa: CASSTGQVNQPQHF

j_gene: TRBJ2-7
v_gene: TRBV4-1
d_gene: TRBD1
abundance: once
CDR3nt: TGCGCCAGCAGCCAGACGGGACAGAGTGATTACGAGCAGTACTTC
CDR3aa: CASSQTGQSDYEQYF

j_gene: TRBJ2-7
v_gene: TRBV28
d_gene: -
abundance: -
CDR3nt: TGTGCCAGCAGTTTCCCCTCGAGGAACTCCTACGAGCAGTACTTC
CDR3aa: CASSFPSRNSYEQYF

j_gene: TRBJ2-7
v_gene: TRBV5-1
d_gene: -
abundance: -
CDR3nt: TGCGCCAGCAGCTTGGAACCTTGGAGGGAAGCTAGCGAGCAGTACTTC
CDR3aa: CASSLEPWREASEQYF

j_gene: TRBJ1-2
v_gene: TRBV28
d_gene: -
abundance: -
CDR3nt: TGTGCCAGCAGGGTTCCAGGGGTCGGTGGCTACACCTTC
CDR3aa: CASRVPGVGGYTF

j_gene: TRBJ2-5
v_gene: TRBV7-3
d_gene: TRBD1
abundance: many
CDR3nt: TGTGCCAGCAGCTTAGCAGGGGGTGAGACCCAGTACTTC
CDR3aa: CASSLAGGETQYF

j_gene: TRBJ2-3
v_gene: TRBV14
d_gene: TRBD2
abundance: -
CDR3nt: TGTGCCAGCAGCCAAGACCCCCCCCTAGCGGGGGGCACAGATACGCAGTATTTT
CDR3aa: CASSQDPPLAGGTDTQYF

j_gene: TRBJ2-1
v_gene: TRBV5-1
d_gene: -
abundance: -
CDR3nt: TGCGCCAGCACCTTAGACAGTAGCTCCTACAATGAGCAGTTCTTC
CDR3aa: CASTLDSSSYNEQFF

j_gene: TRBJ2-4
v_gene: TRBV19
d_gene: -
abundance: -
CDR3nt: TGTGCCAGTAGTACCCCTCAGGGTAGAGACATTCAGTACTTC
CDR3aa: CASSTPQGRDIQYF